This is a list of T cell receptor beta chains from one sample in a study of CD8+ T cells in alopecia areata. Generated by immunoSEQ multiplex PCR, the TCRdb table keeps only in-frame clones and is missing some. The sample includes roughly 140,000 clones, 40% to 60% seen only once; the top ten take roughly 19%. The sequencing here drew on CD8+ T cells sorted from blood, taken at week 0. The receptors were sampled from a human donor with alopecia areata. Each CDR3 is given with its conserved first and last residue. The order of the fields is CDR3 DNA, CDR3 protein, D gene, J gene, clone size, V gene. D genes are given only for firm matches. Only part of the rows carry a size: once, few, many, or a class if the clone is expanded.

CDR3nt: TGTGCCAGCTATATCGGGGGGCGTGAGCAGTTCTTC
CDR3aa: CASYIGGREQFF
d_gene: .
j_gene: TRBJ2-1
abundance: .
v_gene: TRBV19

CDR3nt: TGTGCCAGCAGTGGGGACTATGGCTACACCTTC
CDR3aa: CASSGDYGYTF
d_gene: .
j_gene: TRBJ1-2
abundance: .
v_gene: TRBV25-1

CDR3nt: TGTGCCAGCAGCCCCTACAGCTACGAGCAGTACTTC
CDR3aa: CASSPYSYEQYF
d_gene: .
j_gene: TRBJ2-7
abundance: few
v_gene: TRBV7-9

CDR3nt: TGCAGCGTTGTAGGTTCGGACCAAAGCTACACCTTC
CDR3aa: CSVVGSDQSYTF
d_gene: .
j_gene: TRBJ1-2
abundance: .
v_gene: TRBV29-1

CDR3nt: TGTGCCAGCAGCCCTAGCGACGAGCAGTACTTC
CDR3aa: CASSPSDEQYF
d_gene: .
j_gene: TRBJ2-7
abundance: .
v_gene: TRBV11-2

CDR3nt: TGTGCCAGCAGCACGAGACCCAGGACAGGGGGAGTTTTTGATGAGCAGTTCTTC
CDR3aa: CASSTRPRTGGVFDEQFF
d_gene: .
j_gene: TRBJ2-1
abundance: .
v_gene: TRBV21-1

CDR3nt: TGTGCCAGCAGCCCTACTAGCGGGGCAGATACGCAGTATTTT
CDR3aa: CASSPTSGADTQYF
d_gene: TRBD2
j_gene: TRBJ2-3
abundance: .
v_gene: TRBV9

CDR3nt: TGCGCCACGTCAGACACCGGGGAGCTGTTTTTT
CDR3aa: CATSDTGELFF
d_gene: .
j_gene: TRBJ2-2
abundance: few
v_gene: TRBV5-1

CDR3nt: TGCGCCAGCAGTCAAGAACAGGGAACGACAGATACGCAGTATTTT
CDR3aa: CASSQEQGTTDTQYF
d_gene: .
j_gene: TRBJ2-3
abundance: .
v_gene: TRBV23-1

CDR3nt: TGTGCCAGCAGTCTCGGACAGGGTGGCGAGACCCAGTACTTC
CDR3aa: CASSLGQGGETQYF
d_gene: TRBD1
j_gene: TRBJ2-5
abundance: few
v_gene: TRBV25-1

CDR3nt: TGCAGCGTTGTCGTCGCTGGGGGAAGAGTTTCCGGGGAGCTGTTTTTT
CDR3aa: CSVVVAGGRVSGELFF
d_gene: .
j_gene: TRBJ2-2
abundance: few
v_gene: TRBV29-1

CDR3nt: TGTGCCTGGGAAAGCACCGGGGAGCTGTTTTTT
CDR3aa: CAWESTGELFF
d_gene: .
j_gene: TRBJ2-2
abundance: .
v_gene: TRBV30

CDR3nt: TGCAGCGTTGTTTTTCGGGCACCCTATGGCTACACCTTC
CDR3aa: CSVVFRAPYGYTF
d_gene: .
j_gene: TRBJ1-2
abundance: .
v_gene: TRBV29-1

CDR3nt: TGTGCCAGCAGCCCGCGAGCGAGAGGTCCCCGGAGAGTGAACCCCCAGCATTTT
CDR3aa: CASSPRARGPRRVNPQHF
d_gene: .
j_gene: TRBJ1-5
abundance: few
v_gene: TRBV7-2

CDR3nt: TGCGCCAGCAGCTTGGAGATGGGCACAGATACGCAGTATTTT
CDR3aa: CASSLEMGTDTQYF
d_gene: .
j_gene: TRBJ2-3
abundance: .
v_gene: TRBV5-1

CDR3nt: TGTGCCAGTACCCGGACTAGCGGGGGTTTAAATGAGCAGTTCTTC
CDR3aa: CASTRTSGGLNEQFF
d_gene: TRBD2
j_gene: TRBJ2-1
abundance: few
v_gene: TRBV19

CDR3nt: TGTGCCAGCAGCCCCCAGGGACAGGGACCCTACGAGCAGTACTTC
CDR3aa: CASSPQGQGPYEQYF
d_gene: TRBD1
j_gene: TRBJ2-7
abundance: .
v_gene: TRBV11-2

CDR3nt: TGTGCCACCAGTTTGGACGGAGGGAATGAAAAACTGTTTTTT
CDR3aa: CATSLDGGNEKLFF
d_gene: .
j_gene: TRBJ1-4
abundance: .
v_gene: TRBV15

CDR3nt: TGTGCCAGCAGTTCGATCCGGGACAACTACAATGAGCAGTTCTTC
CDR3aa: CASSSIRDNYNEQFF
d_gene: .
j_gene: TRBJ2-1
abundance: .
v_gene: TRBV27

CDR3nt: TGTGCCAGCAGTTCCGTATTCCCCGAGCAGTACTTC
CDR3aa: CASSSVFPEQYF
d_gene: .
j_gene: TRBJ2-7
abundance: .
v_gene: TRBV11-2

CDR3nt: TGTGCCTGGAGTGTCGACAGCCGGTCCGAGTACTTC
CDR3aa: CAWSVDSRSEYF
d_gene: .
j_gene: TRBJ2-5
abundance: .
v_gene: TRBV30

CDR3nt: TGTGCCTGGAAGCGGGATTCGGGCACTGAAGCTTTCTTT
CDR3aa: CAWKRDSGTEAFF
d_gene: .
j_gene: TRBJ1-1
abundance: .
v_gene: TRBV30

CDR3nt: TGTGCCTGGAGTGTACCATGGCGGGGGGGCGACGGCGAGCAGTACTTC
CDR3aa: CAWSVPWRGGDGEQYF
d_gene: TRBD2
j_gene: TRBJ2-7
abundance: .
v_gene: TRBV30

CDR3nt: TGTGCCTGGAGTGCGGGACAGGGCGTTGGAGAGCAGTTCTTC
CDR3aa: CAWSAGQGVGEQFF
d_gene: TRBD1
j_gene: TRBJ2-1
abundance: .
v_gene: TRBV30

CDR3nt: TGTGCCAGCAGTTACTCCTCTAGCGGTTACACCGGGGAGCTGTTTTTT
CDR3aa: CASSYSSSGYTGELFF
d_gene: TRBD2
j_gene: TRBJ2-2
abundance: .
v_gene: TRBV6-5

CDR3nt: TGCAGCGTTGAAGGGGCCCTATATGGCTACACCTTC
CDR3aa: CSVEGALYGYTF
d_gene: .
j_gene: TRBJ1-2
abundance: .
v_gene: TRBV29-1

CDR3nt: TGTGCCACCAGCCATCGGACAGGAGGAACAGATACGCAGTATTTT
CDR3aa: CATSHRTGGTDTQYF
d_gene: TRBD1
j_gene: TRBJ2-3
abundance: once
v_gene: TRBV15

CDR3nt: TGTGCCAGCAGCTTAGGGAGGGGGTTAAACATTCAGTACTTC
CDR3aa: CASSLGRGLNIQYF
d_gene: .
j_gene: TRBJ2-4
abundance: .
v_gene: TRBV7-2

CDR3nt: TGTGCCGCTGGGCTCGCGTACGAGCAGTACTTC
CDR3aa: CAAGLAYEQYF
d_gene: .
j_gene: TRBJ2-7
abundance: .
v_gene: TRBV6-5

CDR3nt: TGCAGCGTTATGGACAGGAGCTCCTACAATGAGCAGTTCTTC
CDR3aa: CSVMDRSSYNEQFF
d_gene: TRBD1
j_gene: TRBJ2-1
abundance: .
v_gene: TRBV29-1

CDR3nt: TGTGCCAGCAGTCCCGGGGGAAGCTCCTACAATGAGCAGTTCTTC
CDR3aa: CASSPGGSSYNEQFF
d_gene: .
j_gene: TRBJ2-1
abundance: .
v_gene: TRBV6-6

CDR3nt: TGTGCCAGCAGCCCTTCGGGGGGAGACACCGGGGAGCTGTTTTTT
CDR3aa: CASSPSGGDTGELFF
d_gene: TRBD2
j_gene: TRBJ2-2
abundance: .
v_gene: TRBV7-8

CDR3nt: TGTGCCAGCAGTACATGGACTAGCGGGGGGCTTGAGACCCAGTACTTC
CDR3aa: CASSTWTSGGLETQYF
d_gene: TRBD2
j_gene: TRBJ2-5
abundance: few
v_gene: TRBV6-6

CDR3nt: TGCGCCAGCGCACCCTCCCTGGACGAGCAGTACTTC
CDR3aa: CASAPSLDEQYF
d_gene: .
j_gene: TRBJ2-7
abundance: few
v_gene: TRBV10-2

CDR3nt: TGTGCCTGGAGTAGCTCGAACCTATACCTGGTGAGCAATCAGCCCCAGCATTTT
CDR3aa: CAWSSSNLYLVSNQPQHF
d_gene: .
j_gene: TRBJ1-5
abundance: .
v_gene: TRBV30

CDR3nt: TGTGCCAGCAGCCAATCTGTTGGGGAGCAGTACTTC
CDR3aa: CASSQSVGEQYF
d_gene: .
j_gene: TRBJ2-7
abundance: few
v_gene: TRBV16

CDR3nt: TGTGCCAGCAGTTACGTGAATACGGCGAACACCGGGGAGCTGTTTTTT
CDR3aa: CASSYVNTANTGELFF
d_gene: .
j_gene: TRBJ2-2
abundance: .
v_gene: TRBV6-6

CDR3nt: TGTGCCAGCAGCTTACTAGCGGGCCGCTCCTACAATGAGCAGTTCTTC
CDR3aa: CASSLLAGRSYNEQFF
d_gene: TRBD2
j_gene: TRBJ2-1
abundance: .
v_gene: TRBV7-2

CDR3nt: TGTGCCAGTAGTAGGTCAGCGAACAATGAGCAGTTCTTC
CDR3aa: CASSRSANNEQFF
d_gene: .
j_gene: TRBJ2-1
abundance: few
v_gene: TRBV19

CDR3nt: TGCAGTGTCCCAGGGATACAAGAGACCCAGTACTTC
CDR3aa: CSVPGIQETQYF
d_gene: .
j_gene: TRBJ2-5
abundance: .
v_gene: TRBV29-1

CDR3nt: TGCGCCAGCAGCCAAGCTTCGGGACTGTCGAACACCGGGGAGCTGTTTTTT
CDR3aa: CASSQASGLSNTGELFF
d_gene: .
j_gene: TRBJ2-2
abundance: .
v_gene: TRBV4-3

CDR3nt: TGCGCCAGCAGCCAAGTACCCTCTGGGGCCAACGTCCTGACTTTC
CDR3aa: CASSQVPSGANVLTF
d_gene: .
j_gene: TRBJ2-6
abundance: .
v_gene: TRBV4-3

CDR3nt: TGCAGCGTTGAAGAGGTGGGACCATCAGGTCGTGAGCAGTTCTTC
CDR3aa: CSVEEVGPSGREQFF
d_gene: .
j_gene: TRBJ2-1
abundance: .
v_gene: TRBV29-1

CDR3nt: TGTGCCAGCAGCTTAGCGGTGGAGGTGGAAGCTTTCTTT
CDR3aa: CASSLAVEVEAFF
d_gene: .
j_gene: TRBJ1-1
abundance: .
v_gene: TRBV7-9

CDR3nt: TGTGCCAGCAGTGACCCCAGGGCTGACACCGGGGAGCTGTTTTTT
CDR3aa: CASSDPRADTGELFF
d_gene: .
j_gene: TRBJ2-2
abundance: .
v_gene: TRBV2

CDR3nt: TGTGCCAGCAGTGAAATTCGGAACTATGGCTACACCTTC
CDR3aa: CASSEIRNYGYTF
d_gene: .
j_gene: TRBJ1-2
abundance: few
v_gene: TRBV25-1

CDR3nt: TGTGCCAGCGGAACGGGCACAGATACGCAGTATTTT
CDR3aa: CASGTGTDTQYF
d_gene: .
j_gene: TRBJ2-3
abundance: .
v_gene: TRBV27

CDR3nt: TGCGCCAGCAGCTTGGGGGGTGAAGGGAGCTACGAGCAGTACTTC
CDR3aa: CASSLGGEGSYEQYF
d_gene: .
j_gene: TRBJ2-7
abundance: .
v_gene: TRBV5-1